This T cell receptor (beta chain) emerged from a study of shared clonotypes between healthy human individuals. Regarding the study as a whole: Limitation of the genetic and exposure-history diversity represented came from the few donors. Several donors held roughly 5% of naive CD4 clonotypes in common.

For this clone: Its antigen remains unknown.

Sorted-subset replicate PCRs used approximately 200 ng of genomic DNA. This amount corresponded to some 32,000 T cell genomes. The data were produced by immunoSEQ multiplex PCR, yet TCRdb's version contains in-frame clones alone and is incomplete. The data hold 500,000 or so clones, with around 95% observed a single time. The V end was cut by 0 bases, the J end by 6 bases, with 9 bases between. From germline, CDR1 is ENHRY and CDR2 SYGVKD. The CDR3 has 13 amino acids. The sample taken for sequencing was naive CD4+ T cells sorted from blood. Subset denoted: CD45RA+ positively selected. The chain employs TRBV10-3 and TRBJ2-7, with unresolved D. This TCR was recovered from a young woman in good health. The CDR3 nucleotides are TGTGCCATCAGTGAGTCAGGAGTTCCCGAGCAGTACTTC. It specifies CAISESGVPEQYF.